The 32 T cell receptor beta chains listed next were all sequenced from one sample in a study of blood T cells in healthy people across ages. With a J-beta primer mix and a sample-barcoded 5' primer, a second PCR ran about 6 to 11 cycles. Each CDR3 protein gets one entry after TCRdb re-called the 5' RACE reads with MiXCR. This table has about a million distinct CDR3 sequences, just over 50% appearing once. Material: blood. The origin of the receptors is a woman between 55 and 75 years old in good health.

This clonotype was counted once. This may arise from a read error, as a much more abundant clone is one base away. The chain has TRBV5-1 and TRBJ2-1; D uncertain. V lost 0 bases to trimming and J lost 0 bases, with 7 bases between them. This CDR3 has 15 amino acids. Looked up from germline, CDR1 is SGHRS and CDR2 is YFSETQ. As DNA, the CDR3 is TGCGCCAGCAGCTTGGCCGGGTTCTCCTACAATGAGCAGTTCTTC. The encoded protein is CASSLAGFSYNEQFF.

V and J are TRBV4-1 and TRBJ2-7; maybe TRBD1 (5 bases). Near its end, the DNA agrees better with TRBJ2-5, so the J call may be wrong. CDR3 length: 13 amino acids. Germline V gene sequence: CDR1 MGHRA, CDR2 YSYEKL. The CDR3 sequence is CASSQGQRETQYF. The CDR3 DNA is TGCGCCAGCAGCCAAGGACAGAGAGAGACCCAGTACTTC.

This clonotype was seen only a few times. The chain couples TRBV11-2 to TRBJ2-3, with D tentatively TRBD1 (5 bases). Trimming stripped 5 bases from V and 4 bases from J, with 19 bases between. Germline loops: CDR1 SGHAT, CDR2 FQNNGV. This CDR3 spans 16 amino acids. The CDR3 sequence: CASSEAGIPYSDTQYF. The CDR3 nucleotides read TGTGCCAGCAGCGAGGCAGGGATCCCTTATTCAGATACGCAGTATTTT.

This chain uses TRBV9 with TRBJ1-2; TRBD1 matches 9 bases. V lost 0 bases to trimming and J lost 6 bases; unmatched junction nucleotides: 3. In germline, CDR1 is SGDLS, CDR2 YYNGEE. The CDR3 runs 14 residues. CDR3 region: CASSVVGQGDGYTF. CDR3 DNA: TGTGCCAGCAGCGTAGTGGGACAGGGTGATGGCTACACCTTC.

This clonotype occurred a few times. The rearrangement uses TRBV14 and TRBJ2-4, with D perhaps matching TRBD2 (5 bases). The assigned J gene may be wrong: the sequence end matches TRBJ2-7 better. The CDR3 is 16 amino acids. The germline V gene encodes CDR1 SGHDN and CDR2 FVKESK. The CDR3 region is CASSPSFWVPNYEQYF. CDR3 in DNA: TGTGCCAGCAGCCCTAGCTTTTGGGTCCCTAACTACGAGCAGTACTTC.

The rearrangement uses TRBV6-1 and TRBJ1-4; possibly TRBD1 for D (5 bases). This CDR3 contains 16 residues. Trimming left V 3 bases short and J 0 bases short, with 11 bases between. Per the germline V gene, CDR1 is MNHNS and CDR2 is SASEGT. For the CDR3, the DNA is TGTGCCAGCAGTGACAGGGCAGGTGCAACTAATGAAAAACTGTTTTTT. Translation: CASSDRAGATNEKLFF.

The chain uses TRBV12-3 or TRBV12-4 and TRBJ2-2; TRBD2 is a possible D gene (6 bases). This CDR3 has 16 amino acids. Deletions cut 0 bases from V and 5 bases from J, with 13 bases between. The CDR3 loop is CASSLARQAGTGELFF. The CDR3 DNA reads TGTGCCAGCAGTTTAGCCAGGCAGGCGGGGACCGGGGAGCTGTTTTTT.

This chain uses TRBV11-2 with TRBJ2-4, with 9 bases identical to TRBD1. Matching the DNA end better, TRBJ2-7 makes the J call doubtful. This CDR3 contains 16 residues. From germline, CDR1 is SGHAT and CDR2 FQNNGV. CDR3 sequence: CASSSPRDRAHYEQYF. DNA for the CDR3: TGTGCCAGCAGCTCACCCCGGGACAGGGCACACTACGAGCAGTACTTC.

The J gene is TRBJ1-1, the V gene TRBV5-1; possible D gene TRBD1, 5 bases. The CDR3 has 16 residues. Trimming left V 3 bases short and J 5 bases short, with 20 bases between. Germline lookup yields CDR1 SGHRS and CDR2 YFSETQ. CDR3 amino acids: CASSSYPDTTLTEAFF. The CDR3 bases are TGCGCCAGCAGCTCTTACCCGGACACTACACTTACTGAAGCTTTCTTT.

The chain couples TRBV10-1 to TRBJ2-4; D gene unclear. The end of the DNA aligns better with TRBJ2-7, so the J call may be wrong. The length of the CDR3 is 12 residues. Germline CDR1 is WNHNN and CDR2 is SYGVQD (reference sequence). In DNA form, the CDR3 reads TGCGCCAGCACAAAGGACGGCTACGAGCAGTACTTC. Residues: CASTKDGYEQYF.

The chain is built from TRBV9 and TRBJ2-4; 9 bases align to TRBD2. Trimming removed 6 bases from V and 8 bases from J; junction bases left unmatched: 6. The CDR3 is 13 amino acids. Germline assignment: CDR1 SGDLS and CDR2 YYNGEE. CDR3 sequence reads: CASTSGVEHIQYF. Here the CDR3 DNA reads TGTGCCAGCACTAGCGGGGTCGAACACATTCAGTACTTC.

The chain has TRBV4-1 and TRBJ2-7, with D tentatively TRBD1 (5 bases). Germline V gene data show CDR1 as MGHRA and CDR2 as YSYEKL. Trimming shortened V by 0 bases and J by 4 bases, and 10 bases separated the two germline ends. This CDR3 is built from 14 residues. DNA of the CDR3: TGCGCCAGCAGCCAAGATTTAGACAGATACGAGCAGTACTTC. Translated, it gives CASSQDLDRYEQYF.

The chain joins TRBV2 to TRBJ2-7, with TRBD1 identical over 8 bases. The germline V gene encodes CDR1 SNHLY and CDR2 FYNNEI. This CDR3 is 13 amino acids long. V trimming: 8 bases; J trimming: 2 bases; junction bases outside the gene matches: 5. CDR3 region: CASAAGGTYEQYF. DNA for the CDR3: TGTGCCAGCGCCGCAGGGGGCACCTACGAGCAGTACTTC.

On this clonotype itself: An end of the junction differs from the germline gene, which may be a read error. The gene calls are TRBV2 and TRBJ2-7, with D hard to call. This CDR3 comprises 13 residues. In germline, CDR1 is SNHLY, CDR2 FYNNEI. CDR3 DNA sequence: TGTGCCAGCGGTGCTGGACGGTCCTACAAGCAGTACTTC. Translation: CASGAGRSYKQYF.

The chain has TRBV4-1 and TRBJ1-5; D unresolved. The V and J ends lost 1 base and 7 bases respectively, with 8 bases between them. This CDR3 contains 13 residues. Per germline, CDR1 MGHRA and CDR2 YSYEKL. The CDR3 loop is CASSQGVQQPQHF. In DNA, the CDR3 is TGCGCCAGCAGCCAAGGAGTGCAACAGCCCCAGCATTTT.

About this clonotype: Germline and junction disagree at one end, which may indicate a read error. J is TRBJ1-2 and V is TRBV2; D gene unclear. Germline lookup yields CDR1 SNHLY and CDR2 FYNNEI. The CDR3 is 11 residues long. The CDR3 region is CASSEGYGHTF. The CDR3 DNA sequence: TGTGCCAGCAGTGAAGGGTATGGCCACACCTTC.

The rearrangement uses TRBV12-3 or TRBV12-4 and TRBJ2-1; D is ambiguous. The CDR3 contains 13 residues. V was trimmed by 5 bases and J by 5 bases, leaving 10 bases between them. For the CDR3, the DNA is TGTGCCAGCAGTCGCCAGAGAGACAATGAGCAGTTCTTC. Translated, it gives CASSRQRDNEQFF.

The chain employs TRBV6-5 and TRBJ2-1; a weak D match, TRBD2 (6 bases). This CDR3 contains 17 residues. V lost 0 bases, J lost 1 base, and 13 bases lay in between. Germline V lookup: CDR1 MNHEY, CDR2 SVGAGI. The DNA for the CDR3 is TGTGCCAGCAGTTACTCGAGAAGGCGGGGTTCCTACAATGAGCAGTTCTTC. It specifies CASSYSRRRGSYNEQFF.

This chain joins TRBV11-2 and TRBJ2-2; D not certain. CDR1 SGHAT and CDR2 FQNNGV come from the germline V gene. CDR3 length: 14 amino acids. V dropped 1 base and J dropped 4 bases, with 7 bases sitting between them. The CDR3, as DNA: TGTGCCAGCAGCTTAGTTCCTCTCACCGGGGAGCTGTTTTTT. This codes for CASSLVPLTGELFF.

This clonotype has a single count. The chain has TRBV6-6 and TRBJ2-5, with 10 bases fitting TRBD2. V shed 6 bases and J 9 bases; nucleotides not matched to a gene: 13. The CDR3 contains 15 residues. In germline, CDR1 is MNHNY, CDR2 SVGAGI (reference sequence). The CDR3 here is CASSQGVAGGLAQYF. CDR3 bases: TGTGCCAGCAGCCAGGGGGTAGCGGGAGGTCTGGCCCAGTACTTC.

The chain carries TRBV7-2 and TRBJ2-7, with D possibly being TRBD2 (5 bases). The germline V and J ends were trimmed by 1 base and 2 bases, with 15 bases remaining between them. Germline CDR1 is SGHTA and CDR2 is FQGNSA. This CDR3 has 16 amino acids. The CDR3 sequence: CASSLGAAGGAYEQYF. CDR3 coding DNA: TGTGCCAGCAGCTTAGGGGCAGCTGGAGGAGCCTACGAGCAGTACTTC.

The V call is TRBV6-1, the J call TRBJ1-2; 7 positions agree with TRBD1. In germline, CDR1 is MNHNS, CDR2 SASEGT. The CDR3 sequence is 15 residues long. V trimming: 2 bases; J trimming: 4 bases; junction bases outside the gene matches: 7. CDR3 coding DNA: TGTGCCAGCAGTGAAACTCCGGACAGGAGCTATGGCTACACCTTC. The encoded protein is CASSETPDRSYGYTF.

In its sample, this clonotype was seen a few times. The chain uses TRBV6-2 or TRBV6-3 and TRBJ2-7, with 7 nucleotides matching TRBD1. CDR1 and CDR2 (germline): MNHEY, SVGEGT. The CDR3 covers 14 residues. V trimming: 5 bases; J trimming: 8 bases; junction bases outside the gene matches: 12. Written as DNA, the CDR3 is TGTGCCAGCAGTCAATCACAGGGGACGGGCCAGCAGTACTTC. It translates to CASSQSQGTGQQYF.

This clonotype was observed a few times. The chain's CDR3 is CASSPLGLGAEETQYF. The CDR3 DNA reads as TGTGCCAGCAGCCCCCTAGGACTAGGGGCCGAAGAGACCCAGTACTTC. The J gene is TRBJ2-7, the V gene TRBV11-2; 7 bases agree with TRBD2. With the DNA end fitting TRBJ2-5 better, the J assignment may be wrong. Germline values: CDR1 SGHAT, CDR2 FQNNGV. The CDR3 length is 16 residues.

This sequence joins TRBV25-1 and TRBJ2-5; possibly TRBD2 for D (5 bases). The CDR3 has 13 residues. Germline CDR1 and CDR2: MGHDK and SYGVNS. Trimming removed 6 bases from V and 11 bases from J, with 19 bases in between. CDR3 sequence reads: CASSESPSSAQYF. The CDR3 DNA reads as TGTGCCAGCAGCGAGTCCCCCAGTAGCGCGCAGTACTTC.

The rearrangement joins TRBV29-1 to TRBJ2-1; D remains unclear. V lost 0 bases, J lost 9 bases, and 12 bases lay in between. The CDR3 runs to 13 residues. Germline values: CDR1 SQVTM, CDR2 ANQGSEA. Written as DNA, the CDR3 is TGCAGCGTTGAAGATGGCCGTCTGGGTGAGCAGTTCTTC. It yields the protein CSVEDGRLGEQFF.

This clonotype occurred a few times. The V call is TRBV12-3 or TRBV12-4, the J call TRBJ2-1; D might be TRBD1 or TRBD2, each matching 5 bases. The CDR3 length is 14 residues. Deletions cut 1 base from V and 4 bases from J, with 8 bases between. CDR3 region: CASSLGDGYNEQFF. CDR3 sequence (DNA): TGTGCCAGCAGTTTAGGGGACGGATACAATGAGCAGTTCTTC.

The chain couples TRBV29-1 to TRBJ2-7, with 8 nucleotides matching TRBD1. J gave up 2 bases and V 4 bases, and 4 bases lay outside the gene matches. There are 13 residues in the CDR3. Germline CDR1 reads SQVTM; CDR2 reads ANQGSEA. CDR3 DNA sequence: TGCAGCGTTGGTACAGGGGGTACCTACGAGCAGTACTTC. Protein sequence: CSVGTGGTYEQYF.

The CDR3 DNA is TGCAGCGTTGAACGTCGGCCAAATGGGGACACAGATACGCAGTATTTT. It translates to CSVERRPNGDTDTQYF. The V call is TRBV29-1, the J call TRBJ2-3; D unclear. With 2 bases removed from V and 2 bases from J, the gap between germline ends came to 17 bases. CDR1 is SQVTM, CDR2 ANQGSEA, per germline. CDR3 size: 16 residues.

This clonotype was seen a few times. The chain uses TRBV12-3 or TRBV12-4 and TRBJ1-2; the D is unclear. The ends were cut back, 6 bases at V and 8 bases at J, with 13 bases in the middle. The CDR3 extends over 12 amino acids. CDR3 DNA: TGTGCCAGCAGCCCGTTGGGAGCGGGCTACACCTTC. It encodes CASSPLGAGYTF.

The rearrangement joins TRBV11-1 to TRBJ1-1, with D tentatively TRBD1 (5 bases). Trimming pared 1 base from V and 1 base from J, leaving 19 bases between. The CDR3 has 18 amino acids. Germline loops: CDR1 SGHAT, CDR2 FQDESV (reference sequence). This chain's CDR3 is CASSLVSWGKPANTEAFF. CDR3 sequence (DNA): TGTGCCAGCAGCTTAGTTTCCTGGGGGAAGCCCGCGAACACTGAAGCTTTCTTT.

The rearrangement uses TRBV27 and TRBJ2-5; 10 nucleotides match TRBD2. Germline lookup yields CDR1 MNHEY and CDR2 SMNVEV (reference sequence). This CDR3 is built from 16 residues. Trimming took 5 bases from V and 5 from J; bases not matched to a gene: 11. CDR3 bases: TGTGCCAGCAGTCCGGAGGCTAGCGGGAGATGGGAGACCCAGTACTTC. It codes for CASSPEASGRWETQYF.